This is a list of T cell receptor beta chains from one sample in a study of shared clonotypes between healthy human individuals. Only in-frame clones appear in the TCRdb table, and some are missing; sequencing was by immunoSEQ multiplex PCR. The data show 450,000 to 600,000 clones, about 80% seen once. The specimen sequenced was PBMCs. These receptors were obtained from a middle-aged woman in good health. Some clones in this sample may be carry-over from other donors' samples. The CDR3 runs from the conserved cysteine through the conserved F or W. Each record gives: CDR3 DNA, CDR3 protein, V gene, D gene, J gene, clone size. The D gene is left open where the match is weak. Clone size is shown for a subset of rows, as once, few, many or a class of expanded clone.

TGTGCCAGCAGCTCCCCGAAGTTTAGCACCGGGACCCATGAGCAGTTCTTC CASSSPKFSTGTHEQFF TRBV7-6 NA TRBJ2-1 NA
TGTGCCAGCAGTTTGACCGGGACAGGGAATGAAAAACTGTTTTTT CASSLTGTGNEKLFF TRBV27 TRBD1 TRBJ1-4 NA
TGTGCCAGCAGTTTAAGACAGGGGCCAGGTCAGCCCCAGCATTTT CASSLRQGPGQPQHF TRBV6-6 TRBD1 TRBJ1-5 NA
TGTGCCAGCAGCCCACCCCGCACACTCTATGGCTACACCTTC CASSPPRTLYGYTF TRBV11-2 NA TRBJ1-2 NA
TGTGCCTGGAGTTTAGGGACAGGAGGAAATGGCTACACCTTC CAWSLGTGGNGYTF TRBV30 TRBD1 TRBJ1-2 NA
TGCGCCAGCAGCCGCGGACTAGCGGAAAACACCGGGGAGCTGTTTTTT CASSRGLAENTGELFF TRBV4-3 TRBD2 TRBJ2-2 NA
TGTGCCAGTAGTATAGTACCCCGTGGGAGAATGAACACTGAAGCTTTCTTT CASSIVPRGRMNTEAFF TRBV19 NA TRBJ1-1 NA
TGTGCCTGGAGGTTAGCGGGAGTCACAGATACGCAGTATTTT CAWRLAGVTDTQYF TRBV30 TRBD2 TRBJ2-3 NA
TGTGCCAGCAGCCCTCGGTCTAGCACAGATACGCAGTATTTT CASSPRSSTDTQYF TRBV27 NA TRBJ2-3 NA
TGCAGCGTTGATGACTTGGGCAGAGGTGGCTACACCTTC CSVDDLGRGGYTF TRBV29-1 NA TRBJ1-2 few
TGTGCCAGTAGTATATCTGGGGAGGGGACTGAAGCTTTCTTT CASSISGEGTEAFF TRBV19 NA TRBJ1-1 NA
TGTGCCTGGAGTCGGGGGGGCTCTAATGAAAAACTGTTTTTT CAWSRGGSNEKLFF TRBV30 NA TRBJ1-4 NA
TGTGCCTGGACCCAGGGGAGCAATCAGCCCCAGCATTTT CAWTQGSNQPQHF TRBV30 NA TRBJ1-5 NA
TGTGCCAGCAGTTCGGGGACGCTGGCTTATGGCTACACCTTC CASSSGTLAYGYTF TRBV28 NA TRBJ1-2 few
TGTGCCAGCAGCACTAGCGGGAGAAGCACGCAGTATTTT CASSTSGRSTQYF TRBV6-4 TRBD2 TRBJ2-3 NA
TGTGCCAGCTCACCACCTTCCGGTAATGAAAAACTGTTTTTT CASSPPSGNEKLFF TRBV18 NA TRBJ1-4 once
TGTGCCTGGAGGGAAACAGGGGGCGCGGGAGGCTACACCTTC CAWRETGGAGGYTF TRBV30 TRBD1 TRBJ1-2 NA